This passage covers 28 T cell receptor beta chains from one sample sequenced in a study of blood T cell repertoires in COVID-19. Data came from immunoSEQ multiplex PCR; TCRdb stores just in-frame clones and leaves some out. The sample has some 390,000 clones; approximately 89% are singletons. Input material: peripheral blood. Receptors were obtained from a woman in her thirties or forties with COVID-19, enrolled during active disease.

The chain carries TRBV10-3 and TRBJ1-1; 9 positions match TRBD1. The CDR3 extends over 17 amino acids. Germline lookup yields CDR1 ENHRY and CDR2 SYGVKD. Trimming took 5 bases from V and 0 from J; bases not matched to a gene: 10. The CDR3: CAISPGTGKSMNTEAFF. Here the CDR3 DNA reads TGTGCCATCAGTCCCGGGACAGGGAAGTCCATGAACACTGAAGCTTTCTTT.

The chain combines TRBV27 with TRBJ1-5, with a tentative D call TRBD1 (6 bases). The CDR3 totals 14 residues. V lost 4 bases and J lost 3, with 10 bases in between. The germline gives CDR1 MNHEY, CDR2 SMNVEV (reference sequence). The CDR3 sequence: CASSWGGFNQPQHF. The CDR3 nucleotides are TGTGCCAGCAGTTGGGGGGGCTTCAATCAGCCCCAGCATTTT.

This clone was observed a few times. At one boundary the junction diverges from the germline segment, which might be a read error. The chain is built from TRBV7-7 and TRBJ2-7; D perhaps matches TRBD2 (6 bases). There are 14 residues in the CDR3. Germline CDR1 reads SSHAT; CDR2 reads FNYEAQ (reference sequence). The CDR3: CASSLVGGMDEQYF. The CDR3 DNA is TGTGCTAGCAGCTTAGTAGGCGGGATGGACGAGCAGTACTTC.

This chain links TRBV30 with TRBJ1-6, with 7 bases lining up with TRBD1. CDR1 and CDR2 (germline): GTSNPN, SVGIG (reference sequence). The ends lost 1 base at V and 4 bases at J; junction bases unmatched: 7. The CDR3 loop spans 16 amino acids. CDR3 region: CAWSARTGSYNSPLHF. The DNA of the CDR3 is TGTGCCTGGAGTGCCCGGACAGGTTCATATAATTCACCCCTCCACTTT.

The V gene is TRBV4-3, the J gene TRBJ1-5; weak D call: TRBD1 (6 bases). This CDR3 has 14 amino acids. The V end lost 0 bases, the J end lost 9 bases, and 12 bases lay between the germline ends. Germline assignment: CDR1 LGHNA and CDR2 YSLEER. The CDR3 DNA reads as TGCGCCAGCAGCCAAGAGAGGGGGTTGGGGCCCCAGCATTTT. Protein: CASSQERGLGPQHF.

This chain joins TRBV27 and TRBJ2-7, with a weak D call TRBD2 (5 bases). The CDR3 totals 14 residues. Trimming removed 7 bases at V and 2 bases at J, with 15 bases between. Germline-derived CDR1 and CDR2 are MNHEY and SMNVEV (reference sequence). In nucleotides, the CDR3 is TGTGCCAGCAAACGCCCAGCGGAGCCCTACGAGCAGTACTTC. Translation gives CASKRPAEPYEQYF.

The chain is built from TRBV29-1 and TRBJ2-3; 7 nucleotides align to TRBD2. The ends lost 6 bases at V and 3 bases at J; junction bases unmatched: 3. The CDR3 contains 12 residues. CDR1 SQVTM and CDR2 ANQGSEA come from the germline V gene. This CDR3 reads CSVSSGTDTQYF. The CDR3, as DNA: TGCAGCGTCTCTAGCGGTACAGATACGCAGTATTTT.

CDR3 sequence reads: CAWGQGGGNTIYF. DNA for the CDR3: TGTGCCTGGGGACAGGGAGGAGGAAACACCATATATTTT. The chain has TRBV30 and TRBJ1-3; TRBD1 matches at 8 bases. J gave up 4 bases and V 5 bases, and 4 bases lay outside the gene matches. There are 13 residues in the CDR3. Germline V gene sequence: CDR1 GTSNPN, CDR2 SVGIG (reference sequence). Looking up the rest from reference TRBV30 and TRBJ1-3 gives the full variable domain: SQTIHQWPATLVQPVGSPLSLECTVEGTSNPNLYWYRQAAGRGLQLLFYSVGIGQISSEVPQNLSASRPQDRQFILSSKKLLLSDSGFYLCAWGQGGGNTIYFGEGSWLTVV.

The gene calls are TRBV28 and TRBJ1-3; possible D gene TRBD1, 6 bases. V was clipped by 2 bases and J by 4 bases, with 12 bases between them. CDR3 length equals 15 residues. CDR1 is MDHEN, CDR2 SYDVKM, per germline. In DNA form, the CDR3 reads TGTGCCAGCAGTTTAGTAGACAGGCCGGGAAACACCATATATTTT. Translating it yields CASSLVDRPGNTIYF. The entire variable domain, with the rest obtained from reference TRBV28 and TRBJ1-3, is as follows: DVKVTQSSRYLVKRTGEKVFLECVQDMDHENMFWYRQDPGLGLRLIYFSYDVKMKEKGDIPEGYSVSREKKERFSLILESASTNQTSMYLCASSLVDRPGNTIYFGEGSWLTVV.

The J gene is TRBJ1-2, the V gene TRBV2; 8 bases line up with TRBD1. The length of the CDR3 is 15 residues. Per germline, CDR1 SNHLY and CDR2 FYNNEI. V was pared by 9 bases and J by 1 base, with 10 bases of the junction left unmatched. The CDR3 DNA sequence: TGTGCCAGGGACAGGGAAGAAGGGCGTAACTATGGCTACACCTTC. It yields the protein CARDREEGRNYGYTF.

The rearrangement links TRBV7-2 to TRBJ2-5; weak D call: TRBD2 (6 bases). Germline V gives CDR1 SGHTA, CDR2 FQGNSA. CDR3 length: 15 amino acids. Trimming stripped 5 bases from V and 5 bases from J, with 18 bases between. CDR3 nucleotide sequence: TGTGCCAGCAGCCCGAGCCTTGAAGGGAGGGAGACCCAGTACTTC. It encodes CASSPSLEGRETQYF.

V gene TRBV4-3 combines with J gene TRBJ1-3, with D possibly matching TRBD1 (5 bases). The CDR3 runs 15 residues. Trimming pared 2 bases from V and 2 bases from J, leaving 10 bases between. Germline CDR1 and CDR2: LGHNA and YSLEER. The CDR3 bases are TGCGCCAGCAGCCAATTTATACAGGCTGGAAACACCATATATTTT. It translates to CASSQFIQAGNTIYF.

The chain carries TRBV11-2 and TRBJ1-1, with D perhaps TRBD1 (6 bases). Germline V gives CDR1 SGHAT, CDR2 FQNNGV. The length of the CDR3 is 14 residues. Trimming shortened V by 5 bases and J by 6 bases, and 16 bases separated the two germline ends. The CDR3 DNA follows: TGTGCCAGCAGCCCGATGCTGGGGGCCCCTGAAGCTTTCTTT. Translated: CASSPMLGAPEAFF.

This clone appeared a single time. V is TRBV29-1 and J is TRBJ2-1, with 7 bases that match TRBD1. The CDR3 is 13 residues long. V lost 4 bases, J lost 9 bases, and 9 bases stayed unmatched. Looked up from germline, CDR1 is SQVTM and CDR2 is ANQGSEA. CDR3 protein: CSVVRQGLGEQFF. As DNA, the CDR3 is TGCAGCGTTGTGAGACAGGGCCTCGGTGAGCAGTTCTTC.

The V gene is TRBV28, the J gene TRBJ1-5; perhaps TRBD1 as D (5 bases). The length of the CDR3 is 14 residues. The V end lost 4 bases, the J end lost 3 bases, and 10 bases lay between the germline ends. Germline V CDR1 and CDR2: MDHEN, SYDVKM. In DNA, the CDR3 is TGTGCCAGCAGTTACGGACATCACAATCAGCCCCAGCATTTT. Translated: CASSYGHHNQPQHF.

The chain carries TRBV19 and TRBJ1-5; a weak D match, TRBD1 (6 bases). V shed 3 bases and J shed 4 bases, with 16 bases lying between them. This CDR3 is 16 amino acids long. Germline lookup yields CDR1 LNHDA and CDR2 SQIVND (reference sequence). CDR3 DNA: TGTGCCAGTAGTATTCAGGGGTCCCTCGGGAATCAGCCCCAGCATTTT. This gives the protein CASSIQGSLGNQPQHF.

In its sample, this clone was seen a few times. The J gene is TRBJ1-3, the V gene TRBV3-1 (or the pseudogene TRBV3-2); D uncertain. Germline CDR1 LGHDT, CDR2 YNNKEL (reference sequence). V shed 0 bases and J shed 2 bases, with 14 bases lying between them. CDR3 length: 17 residues. The CDR3 nucleotides are TGTGCCAGCAGCCAAGATGAGGGCGTAACTCCTGGAAACACCATATATTTT. Encoded protein: CASSQDEGVTPGNTIYF.

The gene calls are TRBV7-9 and TRBJ1-4; no reliable D call. Trimming took 0 bases from V and 2 from J, leaving 16 bases between them. CDR3 size: 18 residues. CDR1 SEHNR and CDR2 FQNEAQ come from the germline V gene (reference sequence). The CDR3 is CASSLASRGLQTNEKLFF. The CDR3 DNA is TGTGCCAGCAGCTTAGCATCCCGCGGACTTCAGACTAATGAAAAACTGTTTTTT.

The chain combines TRBV7-9 with TRBJ2-5; 8 bases are a match to TRBD2. CDR1 SEHNR and CDR2 FQNEAQ come from the germline V gene (reference sequence). The CDR3 consists of 17 residues. Unmatched junction bases numbered 8, after V lost 2 bases and J lost 0 bases. CDR3 nucleotide sequence: TGTGCCAGCAGCTTAATGGGGATAGCGGGGCACCAAGAGACCCAGTACTTC. Translating gives CASSLMGIAGHQETQYF.

The genes are TRBV4-1 and TRBJ1-5; 7 nucleotides agree with TRBD1. V was clipped by 1 base and J by 4 bases; unmatched bases: 4. CDR3 size: 15 residues. The germline V gene encodes CDR1 MGHRA and CDR2 YSYEKL. CDR3 nucleotide sequence: TGCGCCAGCAGCCAAGTGGGACAGTGGAATCAGCCCCAGCATTTT. Its protein product is CASSQVGQWNQPQHF.

The genes are TRBV18 and TRBJ1-5, with a weak D call TRBD1 (6 bases). Germline values: CDR1 KGHSH, CDR2 LQKENI. The CDR3 is 13 amino acids. Between the trimmed V and J ends, which lost 5 bases and 4 bases, there was a span of 9 bases. CDR3 bases: TGTGCCAGCTCATCAACAGGGAATCAGCCCCAGCATTTT. This codes for CASSSTGNQPQHF.

The chain combines TRBV18 with TRBJ2-3, with D possibly matching TRBD2 (5 bases). CDR1 and CDR2 (germline): KGHSH, LQKENI. The CDR3 length is 13 residues. Deletions cut 3 bases from V and 3 bases from J, with 7 bases between. In DNA form, the CDR3 reads TGTGCCAGCTCACCCCGGGAAACAGATACGCAGTATTTT. It yields the protein CASSPRETDTQYF.

The chain couples TRBV11-2 to TRBJ2-1, with 9 bases that match TRBD2. The junction had 6 bases not matched to a gene; V was cut back by 5 bases and J by 4 bases. This CDR3 has 15 amino acids. Germline CDR1 SGHAT, CDR2 FQNNGV. The CDR3 is CASSGSGGKYNEQFF. The CDR3 bases are TGTGCCAGCAGCGGAAGCGGGGGGAAATACAATGAGCAGTTCTTC.

This sequence joins TRBV12-3 or TRBV12-4 and TRBJ1-1; no definite D call. The length of the CDR3 is 13 residues. Trimming removed 2 bases from V and 1 base from J, with 5 bases in between. CDR3 protein: CASSLFQNTEAFF. Here the CDR3 DNA reads TGTGCCAGCAGTTTATTTCAGAACACTGAAGCTTTCTTT.

The chain has TRBV28 and TRBJ1-4; 7 bases fit TRBD1. From germline, CDR1 is MDHEN and CDR2 SYDVKM. This CDR3 region has 16 residues. After removal of 3 bases from V and 7 bases from J, the junction contained 11 bases not matched to a gene. This CDR3 is CASSFLTTGVTEKLFF. The CDR3 region has the DNA TGTGCCAGCAGTTTCCTCACCACAGGGGTAACTGAAAAACTGTTTTTT.

This chain joins TRBV19 and TRBJ1-5, with 8 positions matching TRBD1. The V gene's germline CDR1 is LNHDA and CDR2 SQIVND (reference sequence). There are 13 residues in the CDR3. V lost 5 bases and J lost 5; bases outside the gene matches: 2. Written as DNA, the CDR3 is TGTGCCAGTAGTTCGACAGGGGATCAGCCCCAGCATTTT. Protein product: CASSSTGDQPQHF. Based on the CDR3 plus reference TRBV19 and TRBJ1-5, the full variable domain is DGGITQSPKYLFRKEGQNVTLSCEQNLNHDAMYWYRQDPGQGLRLIYYSQIVNDFQKGDIAEGYSVSREKKESFPLTVTSAQKNPTAFYLCASSSTGDQPQHFGDGTRLSIL.

This chain joins TRBV30 and TRBJ1-6; unclear D gene. Trimming cost V 1 base and J 4 bases, with 8 bases left between them. CDR1 is GTSNPN, CDR2 SVGIG, per germline (reference sequence). CDR3 size: 14 residues. The CDR3 region has the DNA TGTGCCTGGAGTGGTGGGCCGTATAATTCACCCCTCCACTTT. This encodes CAWSGGPYNSPLHF.

The chain is built from TRBV18 and TRBJ2-3, with 10 bases identical to TRBD2. Germline lookup yields CDR1 KGHSH and CDR2 LQKENI. V shed 5 bases, J shed 1 base, and the junction held 9 bases outside the gene matches. The CDR3 is 17 amino acids. CDR3 sequence: CASSVATGTSGTDTQYF. The CDR3 nucleotides read TGTGCCAGCTCAGTAGCTACCGGGACTAGCGGCACAGATACGCAGTATTTT.